The sequence of this T cell receptor (beta chain) was determined in a study of blood T cell repertoires in COVID-19. Looking at the study overall: Both acute and convalescent COVID-19 samples were obtained from the United States, Italy and Spain. Nucleic acid was either cDNA or gDNA, and it came from T cells, B-cell-depleted T cells, or PBMCs.

The CDR3 contains 13 residues. V lost 5 bases to trimming and J lost 10 bases, with 16 bases between them. Germline lookup yields CDR1 SGHNT and CDR2 YYREEE (reference sequence). The table came from immunoSEQ multiplex PCR; TCRdb's copy has only in-frame clones and leaves some out. The sample includes 150,000 to 200,000 clones, about 91% of them seen just once. Adults between roughly 18 and 95 years of age took part from 24 US areas. Participant reports of clinical history set cohort assignment. This chain uses TRBV5-4 with TRBJ2-4; a possible D gene is TRBD1 (6 bases). The clonotype comes from a middle-aged woman with acute COVID-19. The sample was PBMCs or T cells enriched from blood (not recorded which). The DNA of the CDR3 is TGTGCCAGCAGGGAACAGGGAGCCCTAATTCAGTACTTC. The encoded protein is CASREQGALIQYF.